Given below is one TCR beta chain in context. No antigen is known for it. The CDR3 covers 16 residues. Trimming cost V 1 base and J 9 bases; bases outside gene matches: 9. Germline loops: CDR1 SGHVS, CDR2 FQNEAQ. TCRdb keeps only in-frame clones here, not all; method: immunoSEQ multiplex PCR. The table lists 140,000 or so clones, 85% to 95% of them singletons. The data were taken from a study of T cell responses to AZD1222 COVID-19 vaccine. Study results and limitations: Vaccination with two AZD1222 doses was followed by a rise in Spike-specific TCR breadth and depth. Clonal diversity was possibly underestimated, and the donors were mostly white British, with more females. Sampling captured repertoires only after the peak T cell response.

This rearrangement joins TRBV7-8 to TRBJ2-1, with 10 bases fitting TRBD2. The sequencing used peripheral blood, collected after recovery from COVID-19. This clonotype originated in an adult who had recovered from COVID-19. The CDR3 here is CASSLGRLAGDSEQFF. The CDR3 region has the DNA TGTGCCAGCAGCTTAGGTCGGCTAGCGGGAGATAGTGAGCAGTTCTTC.